The 24 T cell receptor beta chains presented below share a single source sample, sequenced in a study of blood T cells in healthy people across ages. Then a second PCR, running roughly 7 to 11 cycles, was carried out with a sample-barcoded 5' primer and a J-beta primer mix. Using its own MiXCR run on the 5' RACE reads, TCRdb lists one record per CDR3 protein. The data hold approximately 810,000 distinct CDR3 sequences, with more than 25% observed a single time. The sequencing sample was made of blood. The receptors stem from a woman of 80 years or more in good health.

This clonotype came up a few times. V usage is TRBV3-1 and J usage is TRBJ2-1; D may be TRBD2 (7 bases). The CDR3 is 16 residues long. Germline values: CDR1 LGHDT, CDR2 YNNKEL (reference sequence). Trimming took 5 bases from V and 4 from J, leaving 18 bases between them. The CDR3 DNA follows: TGTGCCAGCAGCGTAGGGGCGGGGGCCGGTTACAATGAGCAGTTCTTC. Translating gives CASSVGAGAGYNEQFF.

This clonotype was found many times. This chain links TRBV7-2 with TRBJ2-5; TRBD2 aligns across 7 bases. Trimming took 3 bases from V and 3 from J; bases not matched to a gene: 10. Germline V gene lookup returns CDR1 SGHTA and CDR2 FQGNSA. This CDR3 has 16 amino acids. The CDR3 protein is CASSLVLAELKETQYF. CDR3 bases: TGTGCCAGCAGCTTGGTCCTAGCGGAGTTGAAAGAGACCCAGTACTTC.

The chain combines TRBV10-3 with TRBJ1-5; D unclear. V was shortened by 4 bases and J by 2 bases, with 6 bases between the two germline ends. This CDR3 contains 13 residues. Per germline, CDR1 ENHRY and CDR2 SYGVKD. CDR3: CAISAAGNQPQHF. In DNA, the CDR3 is TGTGCCATCAGTGCGGCAGGCAATCAGCCCCAGCATTTT.

This clonotype was detected ten times or more. The CDR3 loop is CASSRTRTSNQPQHF. The DNA for the CDR3 is TGTGCCAGCAGCCGGACTCGGACGAGCAATCAGCCCCAGCATTTT. V and J are TRBV27 and TRBJ1-5; the D is unclear. The germline gives CDR1 MNHEY, CDR2 SMNVEV (reference sequence). V lost 6 bases, J lost 1 base, and 13 bases lay in between. The CDR3 totals 15 residues.

A note on this clonotype: Being one base from a much bigger clone, this may be a read error. The V call is TRBV5-6, the J call TRBJ2-1; TRBD1 matches at 8 bases. V lost 7 bases, J lost 4 bases, and 16 bases stayed unmatched. The CDR3 extends over 17 amino acids. Germline lookup yields CDR1 SGHDT and CDR2 YYEEEE. The CDR3 nucleotides read TGTGCCAGCGGCTCGCGCAGGGGGCTAGGCCTATACAATGAGCAGTTCTTC. Translation: CASGSRRGLGLYNEQFF.

Regarding this clonotype: Germline is not matched at one junction end, which may reflect a read error. V and J are TRBV9 and TRBJ1-1; possible D gene TRBD1, 5 bases. The germline gives CDR1 SGDLS, CDR2 YYNGEE. The CDR3 is 14 amino acids. CDR3 sequence reads: CTSSPHQGNTEAFF. The CDR3 nucleotides are TGTACCAGCAGCCCTCATCAGGGAAACACTGAAGCTTTCTTT.

This clonotype was counted at least ten times. The chain has TRBV7-2 and TRBJ2-3; TRBD1 matches 7 bases. Germline trimming cut 5 bases from V and 1 base from J; bases unmatched to any gene: 6. The length of the CDR3 is 15 residues. The germline V gene encodes CDR1 SGHTA and CDR2 FQGNSA. CDR3 DNA sequence: TGTGCCAGCAGCCTAACAGGGGTTGGCACAGATACGCAGTATTTT. It specifies CASSLTGVGTDTQYF.

Within the sample, this clonotype is medium-sized. The gene calls are TRBV7-2 and TRBJ2-5, with TRBD1 identical over 8 bases. CDR3 length: 13 amino acids. Germline-derived CDR1 and CDR2 are SGHTA and FQGNSA. The ends lost 5 bases at V and 4 bases at J; junction bases unmatched: 3. The CDR3 region is CASSLGTGETQYF. The CDR3 DNA reads as TGTGCCAGCAGCCTCGGGACAGGAGAGACCCAGTACTTC.

This clonotype was found many times. The chain is built from TRBV28 and TRBJ2-3; D is possibly TRBD1 or TRBD2 (6 bases each). Trimming cost V 7 bases and J 4 bases, with 9 bases left between them. CDR3 length: 12 amino acids. The germline gives CDR1 MDHEN, CDR2 SYDVKM. In DNA, the CDR3 is TGTGCCAGCATTGGGGGGCCAGATACGCAGTATTTT. This sequence encodes CASIGGPDTQYF.

This clonotype was seen only a few times. The V gene is TRBV5-1, the J gene TRBJ1-1; D unclear. The CDR3 covers 14 residues. Germline V gene lookup returns CDR1 SGHRS and CDR2 YFSETQ. Trimming removed 1 base from V and 1 base from J, with 8 bases in between. The CDR3 DNA reads as TGCGCCAGCAGCTTGAGTTCGGGGAACACTGAAGCTTTCTTT. It yields the protein CASSLSSGNTEAFF.

Of note for this clonotype: With a much larger clone just one base away, this may be a read error. This sequence joins TRBV5-6 and TRBJ2-7; perhaps TRBD2 as D (6 bases). This CDR3 contains 14 residues. Per germline, CDR1 SGHDT and CDR2 YYEEEE. V was pared by 4 bases and J by 3 bases, with 14 bases between. CDR3 sequence (DNA): TGTGCCAGCAGCGTCGGGATGGGGGGCTACGAGCAGTACGTC. Its translation: CASSVGMGGYEQYV.

Comment on this clonotype: One end of the junction fails to match germline, which may point to a read error. V is TRBV9 and J is TRBJ2-3; TRBD2 aligns across 7 bases. The CDR3 sequence is 15 residues long. Germline values: CDR1 SGDLS, CDR2 YYNGEE. CDR3 amino acids: CASSVAGVYTDTQYF. The CDR3 DNA reads TGTGCCAGTAGCGTGGCGGGGGTGTATACAGATACGCAGTATTTT.

At least ten counts were recorded for this clonotype. The CDR3 region has the DNA TGCAGTGCTAGTTCCGTTCAGCCCCAGCATTTT. Its protein product is CSASSVQPQHF. This chain uses TRBV20-1 with TRBJ1-5; no clear D. The V gene's germline CDR1 is DFQATT and CDR2 SNEGSKA (reference sequence). This CDR3 is 11 amino acids long. V lost 3 bases, J lost 6 bases, and 6 bases lay in between.

The chain joins TRBV4-2 to TRBJ2-5; D remains unclear. Trimming stripped 1 base from V and 3 bases from J, with 12 bases between. The germline CDR1 and CDR2 sequences are LGHNA and YNFKEQ. The CDR3 totals 15 residues. The CDR3 sequence is CASSQGLMMEETQYF. The CDR3 nucleotides are TGTGCCAGCAGCCAAGGACTGATGATGGAAGAGACCCAGTACTTC.

This clonotype was recorded at least ten times. The CDR3 bases are TGTGCCAGCAGCTTACGGACAGGGGGTAGCACAGATACGCAGTATTTT. The encoded protein is CASSLRTGGSTDTQYF. The chain recombines TRBV5-5 with TRBJ2-3; 10 positions match TRBD1. The trim removed 2 bases at V and 0 bases at J, leaving 3 bases unmatched. The CDR3 runs to 16 residues. Germline CDR1 reads SGHKS; CDR2 reads YYEKEE (reference sequence). Complete variable domain (other parts from reference TRBV5-5 and TRBJ2-3): DAGVTQSPTHLIKTRGQQVTLRCSPISGHKSVSWYQQVLGQGPQFIFQYYEKEERGRGNFPDRFSARQFPNYSSELNVNALLLGDSALYLCASSLRTGGSTDTQYFGPGTRLTVL.

Ten or more counts support this clonotype. This clone may be a read error of a much larger clone one base away. CDR3 amino acids: CSAGHNNEQYF. Written as DNA, the CDR3 is TGCAGTGCTGGGCACAACAATGAGCAGTACTTC. The rearrangement uses TRBV20-1 and TRBJ2-7, with unresolved D. Germline V CDR1 and CDR2: DFQATT, SNEGSKA (reference sequence). V lost 5 bases and J 7 bases, leaving 12 bases between the germline ends. The CDR3 is 11 amino acids.

There are many counts of this clonotype. The V call is TRBV4-2, the J call TRBJ2-3; a weak D match, TRBD1 (6 bases). The ends were cut back, 4 bases at V and 3 bases at J, with 14 bases in the middle. The CDR3 is made up of 15 amino acids. CDR1 is LGHNA, CDR2 YNFKEQ, per germline. The DNA for the CDR3 is TGTGCCAGCAGCCTCGGACAGATTCAAACAGATACGCAGTATTTT. Translating gives CASSLGQIQTDTQYF.

This clonotype was found many times. The chain is built from TRBV10-3 and TRBJ1-2; 10 bases fit TRBD1. Per germline, CDR1 ENHRY and CDR2 SYGVKD. Unmatched junction bases numbered 5, after V lost 5 bases and J lost 5 bases. There are 14 residues in the CDR3. The CDR3 DNA reads TGTGCCATCAGTAGGACAGGGGGGAGGTATGGCTACACCTTC. Encoded protein: CAISRTGGRYGYTF.

This clonotype was picked up many times. CDR3 sequence: CASGVRINSPLHF. The CDR3 DNA reads TGTGCCAGCGGGGTCCGGATTAATTCACCCCTCCACTTT. The rearrangement links TRBV6-5 to TRBJ1-6; no reliable D call. Germline V lookup: CDR1 MNHEY, CDR2 SVGAGI. The germline V and J ends were trimmed by 8 bases and 6 bases, with 11 bases remaining between them. This CDR3 region has 13 residues.

For this clonotype: A much bigger clone sits one base away, suggesting this may be a read error. The chain joins TRBV5-1 to TRBJ2-1; perhaps TRBD2 as D (6 bases). Germline CDR1 and CDR2: SGHRS and YFSETQ. The CDR3 runs to 15 residues. V was shortened by 1 base and J by 13 bases, with 21 bases between the two germline ends. CDR3 DNA: TGCGCCAGCAGCTTGAAAGCGGGCCTACAAGAGACCCAGTTCTTC. As protein: CASSLKAGLQETQFF.

There are many counts of this clonotype. The V and J genes are TRBV18 and TRBJ2-7; D possibly corresponds to TRBD1 (5 bases). Germline values: CDR1 KGHSH, CDR2 LQKENI. This CDR3 spans 16 amino acids. Trimming cost V 1 base and J 4 bases, with 17 bases left between them. The CDR3 protein is CASSPRNNYRPYEQYF. The CDR3 nucleotides read TGTGCCAGCTCACCACGGAATAATTACAGGCCTTACGAGCAGTACTTC.

There are many counts of this clonotype. The chain couples TRBV27 to TRBJ2-3, with 12 bases lining up with TRBD2. The J segment lost 6 bases and the V segment lost 5 bases, leaving 3 bases of the junction unmatched. CDR3 length equals 14 residues. Per germline, CDR1 MNHEY and CDR2 SMNVEV (reference sequence). Here the CDR3 reads CASSRLAGVDTQYF. The CDR3 region has the DNA TGTGCCAGCAGTCGACTAGCGGGGGTGGATACGCAGTATTTT.

This clonotype was recorded many times. The chain is built from TRBV11-2 and TRBJ2-1, with no clear D. The germline V gene has CDR1 SGHAT and CDR2 FQNNGV. Trimming pared 2 bases from V and 10 bases from J, leaving 6 bases between. This CDR3 has 11 amino acids. CDR3 nucleotides: TGTGCCAGCAGCTTACTACAGGAGCAGTTCTTC. This gives the protein CASSLLQEQFF.

The genes are TRBV29-1 and TRBJ2-1; D gene uncertain. Per the germline V gene, CDR1 is SQVTM and CDR2 is ANQGSEA. Trimming stripped 7 bases from V and 3 bases from J, with 10 bases between. CDR3 size: 12 residues. CDR3 loop: CSATLNYNEQFF. The CDR3 DNA follows: TGCAGCGCCACACTGAACTACAATGAGCAGTTCTTC.